The 5 T cell receptor beta chains below all came from one sample that was sequenced in a study of cytomegalovirus exposure and HLA in healthy donors. Amplification used 60 Vbeta primers and 13 Jbeta primers. Repertoires were generated with immunoSEQ multiplex PCR, while TCRdb's copy carries only in-frame clones and drops some. The table lists roughly 120,000 clones, roughly 82% of them singletons. Sequenced: PBMCs. The receptors come from a male donor in good health and CMV-seropositive.

The chain recombines TRBV9 with TRBJ1-5; 7 bases line up with TRBD1. There are 15 residues in the CDR3. V lost 0 bases, J lost 4 bases, and 4 bases stayed unmatched. From germline, CDR1 is SGDLS and CDR2 YYNGEE. The DNA for the CDR3 is TGTGCCAGCAGCGTAGGGGACAGTCCAAATCAGCCCCAGCATTTT. Translated: CASSVGDSPNQPQHF. The variable domain in full, completed from reference TRBV9 and TRBJ1-5, reads DSGVTQTPKHLITATGQRVTLRCSPRSGDLSVYWYQQSLDQGLQFLIQYYNGEERAKGNILERFSAQQFPDLHSELNLSSLELGDSALYFCASSVGDSPNQPQHFGDGTRLSIL.

J is TRBJ2-7 and V is TRBV5-6; D uncertain. Per the germline V gene, CDR1 is SGHDT and CDR2 is YYEEEE. V lost 3 bases, J lost 6 bases, and 7 bases lay in between. The CDR3 contains 11 residues. The DNA for the CDR3 is TGTGCCAGCAGCTATGAGATCGAGCAGTACTTC. Translating gives CASSYEIEQYF.

This sequence joins TRBV19 and TRBJ1-1; 8 positions match TRBD1. CDR3 length: 15 residues. The germline CDR1 and CDR2 sequences are LNHDA and SQIVND (reference sequence). Losses at the gene ends were 4 bases for V and 6 bases for J; bases not matched to a gene: 10. CDR3 amino acids: CASSTGQGLLSEAFF. Written as DNA, the CDR3 is TGTGCCAGTAGTACCGGACAGGGTTTACTATCTGAAGCTTTCTTT.

CDR3 coding DNA: TGCGCCAGCAGCCAAGGCGCGACAGGAACCTACGAGCAGTACTTC. Encoded protein: CASSQGATGTYEQYF. The V gene is TRBV4-3, the J gene TRBJ2-7; D possibly corresponds to TRBD1 (6 bases). Trimming removed 1 base from V and 2 bases from J, with 12 bases in between. The germline gives CDR1 LGHNA, CDR2 YSLEER. The CDR3 runs to 15 residues.

This clone was detected only once. V gene TRBV7-3 combines with J gene TRBJ2-7, with no clear D. The V end was cut by 2 bases, the J end by 1 base, with 12 bases between. The CDR3 sequence is 15 residues long. Germline CDR1 SGHTA, CDR2 FQGTGA. CDR3 amino acids: CASSLGQPPSYEQYF. The DNA of the CDR3 is TGTGCCAGCAGCTTAGGGCAGCCACCTTCCTACGAGCAGTACTTC.